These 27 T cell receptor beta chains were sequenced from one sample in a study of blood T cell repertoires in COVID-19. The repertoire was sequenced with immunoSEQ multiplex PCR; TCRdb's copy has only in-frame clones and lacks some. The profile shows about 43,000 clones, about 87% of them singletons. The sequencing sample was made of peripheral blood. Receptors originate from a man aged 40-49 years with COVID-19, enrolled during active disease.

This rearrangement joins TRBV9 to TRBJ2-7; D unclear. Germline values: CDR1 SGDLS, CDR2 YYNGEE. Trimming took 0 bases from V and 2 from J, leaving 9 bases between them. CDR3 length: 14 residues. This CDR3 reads CASSVGPPTYEQYF. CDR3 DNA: TGTGCCAGCAGCGTAGGTCCACCTACCTACGAGCAGTACTTC.

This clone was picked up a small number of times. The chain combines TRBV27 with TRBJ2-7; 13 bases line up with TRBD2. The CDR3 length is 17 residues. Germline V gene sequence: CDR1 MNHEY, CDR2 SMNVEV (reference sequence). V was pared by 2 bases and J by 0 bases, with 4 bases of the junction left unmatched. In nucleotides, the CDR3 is TGTGCCAGCAGTTTAGTAGGGACTAGCGGGAACTCCTACGAGCAGTACTTC. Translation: CASSLVGTSGNSYEQYF.

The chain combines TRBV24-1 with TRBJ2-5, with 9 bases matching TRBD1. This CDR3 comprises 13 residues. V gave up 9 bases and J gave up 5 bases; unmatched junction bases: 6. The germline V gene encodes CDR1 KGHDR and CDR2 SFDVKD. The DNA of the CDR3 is TGTGCCACCTCACCGGGACAGGGTGAGACCCAGTACTTC. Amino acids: CATSPGQGETQYF.

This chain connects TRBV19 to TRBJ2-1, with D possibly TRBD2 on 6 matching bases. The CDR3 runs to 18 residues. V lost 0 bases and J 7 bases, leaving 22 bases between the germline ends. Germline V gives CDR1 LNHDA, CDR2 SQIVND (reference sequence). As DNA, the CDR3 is TGTGCCAGTAGTATAGATAGGTCTCTACTAGCCGGGGGAAATGAGCAGTTCTTC. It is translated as CASSIDRSLLAGGNEQFF.

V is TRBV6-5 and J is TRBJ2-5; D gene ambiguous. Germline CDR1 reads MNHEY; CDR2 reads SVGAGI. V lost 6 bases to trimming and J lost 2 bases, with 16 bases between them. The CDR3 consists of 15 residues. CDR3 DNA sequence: TGTGCCAGCAGGCCCCATAGTCTACGACAAGAGACCCAGTACTTC. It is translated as CASRPHSLRQETQYF.

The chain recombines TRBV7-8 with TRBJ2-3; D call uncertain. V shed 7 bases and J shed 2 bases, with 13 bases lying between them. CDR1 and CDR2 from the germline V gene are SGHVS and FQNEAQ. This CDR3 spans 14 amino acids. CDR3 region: CASTLSVYTDTQYF. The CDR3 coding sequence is TGTGCCAGCACCCTAAGCGTGTACACAGATACGCAGTATTTT.

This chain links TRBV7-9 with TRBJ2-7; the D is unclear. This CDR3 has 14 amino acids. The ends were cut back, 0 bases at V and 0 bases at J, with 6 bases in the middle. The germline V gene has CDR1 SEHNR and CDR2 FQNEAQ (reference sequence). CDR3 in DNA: TGTGCCAGCAGCTTAGCCGCTAGCTCCTACGAGCAGTACTTC. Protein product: CASSLAASSYEQYF.

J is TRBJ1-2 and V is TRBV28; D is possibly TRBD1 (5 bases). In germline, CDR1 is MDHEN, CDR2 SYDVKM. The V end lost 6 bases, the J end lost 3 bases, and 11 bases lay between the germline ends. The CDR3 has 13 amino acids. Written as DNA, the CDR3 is TGTGCCAGCAGGCCGGGGGGGGACTATGGCTACACCTTC. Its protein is CASRPGGDYGYTF.

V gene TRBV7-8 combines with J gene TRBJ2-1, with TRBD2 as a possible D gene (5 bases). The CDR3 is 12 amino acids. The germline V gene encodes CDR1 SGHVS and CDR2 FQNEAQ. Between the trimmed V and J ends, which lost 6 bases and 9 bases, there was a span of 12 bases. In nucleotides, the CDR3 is TGTGCCAGCAGTTCCACTAGGGTTGAGCAGTTCTTC. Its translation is CASSSTRVEQFF.

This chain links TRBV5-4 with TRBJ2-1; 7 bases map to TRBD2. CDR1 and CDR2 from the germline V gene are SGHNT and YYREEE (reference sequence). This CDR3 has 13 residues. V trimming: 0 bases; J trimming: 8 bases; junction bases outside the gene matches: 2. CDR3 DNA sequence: TGTGCCAGCAGCTTGGGCGGGAGCTATGAGCAGTTCTTC. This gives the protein CASSLGGSYEQFF.

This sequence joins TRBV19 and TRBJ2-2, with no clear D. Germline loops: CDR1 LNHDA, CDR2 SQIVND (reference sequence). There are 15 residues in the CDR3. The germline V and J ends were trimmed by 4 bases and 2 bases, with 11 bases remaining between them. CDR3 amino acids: CASSTLQQNTGELFF. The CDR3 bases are TGTGCCAGTAGTACCTTACAGCAAAACACCGGGGAGCTGTTTTTT.

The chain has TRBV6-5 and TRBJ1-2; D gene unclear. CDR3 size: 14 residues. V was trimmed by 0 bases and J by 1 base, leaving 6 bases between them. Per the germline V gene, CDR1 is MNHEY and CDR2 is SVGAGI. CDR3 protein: CASSYSAFNYGYTF. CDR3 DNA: TGTGCCAGCAGTTACTCGGCCTTTAACTATGGCTACACCTTC.

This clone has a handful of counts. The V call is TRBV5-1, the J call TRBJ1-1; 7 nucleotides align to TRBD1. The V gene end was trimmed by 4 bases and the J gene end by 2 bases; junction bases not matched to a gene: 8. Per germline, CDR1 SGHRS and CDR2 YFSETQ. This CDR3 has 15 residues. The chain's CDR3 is CASSLRDSGNTEAFF. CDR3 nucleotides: TGCGCCAGCAGCCTAAGGGACAGTGGAAACACTGAAGCTTTCTTT.

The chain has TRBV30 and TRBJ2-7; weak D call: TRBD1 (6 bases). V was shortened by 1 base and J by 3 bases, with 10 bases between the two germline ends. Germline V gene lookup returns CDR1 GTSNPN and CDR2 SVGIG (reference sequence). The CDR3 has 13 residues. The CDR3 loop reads CAWSADRLYEQYF. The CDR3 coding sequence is TGTGCCTGGAGTGCCGACAGGCTCTACGAGCAGTACTTC.

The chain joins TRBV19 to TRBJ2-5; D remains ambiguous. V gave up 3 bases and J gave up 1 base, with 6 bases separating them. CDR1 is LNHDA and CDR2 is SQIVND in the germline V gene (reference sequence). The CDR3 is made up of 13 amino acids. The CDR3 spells CASSINSQETQYF. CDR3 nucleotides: TGTGCCAGTAGTATCAACAGCCAAGAGACCCAGTACTTC.

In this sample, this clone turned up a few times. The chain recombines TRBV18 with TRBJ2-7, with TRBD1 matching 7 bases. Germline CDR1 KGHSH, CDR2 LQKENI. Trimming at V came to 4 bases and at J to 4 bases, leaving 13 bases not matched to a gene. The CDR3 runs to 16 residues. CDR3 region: CASSLNQAQGEYEQYF. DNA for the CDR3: TGTGCCAGCTCACTTAACCAGGCCCAGGGGGAGTACGAGCAGTACTTC. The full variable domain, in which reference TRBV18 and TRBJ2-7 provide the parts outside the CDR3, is NAGVMQNPRHLVRRRGQEARLRCSPMKGHSHVYWYRQLPEEGLKFMVYLQKENIIDESGMPKERFSAEFPKEGPSILRIQQVVRGDSAAYFCASSLNQAQGEYEQYFGPGTRLTVT.

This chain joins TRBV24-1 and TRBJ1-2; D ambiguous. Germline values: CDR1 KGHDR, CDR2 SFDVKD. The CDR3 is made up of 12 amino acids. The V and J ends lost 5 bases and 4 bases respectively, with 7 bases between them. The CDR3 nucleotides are TGTGCCACCAGTGCACCCGGCTATGGCTACACCTTC. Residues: CATSAPGYGYTF.

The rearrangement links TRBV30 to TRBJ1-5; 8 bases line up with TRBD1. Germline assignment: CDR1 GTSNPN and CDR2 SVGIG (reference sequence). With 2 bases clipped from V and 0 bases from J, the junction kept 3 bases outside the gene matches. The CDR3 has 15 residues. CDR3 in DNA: TGTGCCTGGAGTCCAGGGGGCTATAGCAATCAGCCCCAGCATTTT. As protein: CAWSPGGYSNQPQHF.

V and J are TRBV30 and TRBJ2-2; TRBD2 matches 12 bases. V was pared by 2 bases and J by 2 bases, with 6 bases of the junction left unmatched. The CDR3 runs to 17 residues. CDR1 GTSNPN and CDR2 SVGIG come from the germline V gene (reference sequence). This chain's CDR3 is CAWSPLAGGRNTGELFF. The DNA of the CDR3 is TGTGCCTGGAGTCCACTAGCGGGGGGACGAAACACCGGGGAGCTGTTTTTT.

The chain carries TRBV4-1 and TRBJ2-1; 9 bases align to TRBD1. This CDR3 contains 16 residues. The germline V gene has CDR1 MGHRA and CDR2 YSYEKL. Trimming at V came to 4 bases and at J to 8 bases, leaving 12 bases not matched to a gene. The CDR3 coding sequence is TGCGCCAGCAGCCCTTTGGGACAGGGTGGTAGGGATGAGCAGTTCTTC. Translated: CASSPLGQGGRDEQFF.

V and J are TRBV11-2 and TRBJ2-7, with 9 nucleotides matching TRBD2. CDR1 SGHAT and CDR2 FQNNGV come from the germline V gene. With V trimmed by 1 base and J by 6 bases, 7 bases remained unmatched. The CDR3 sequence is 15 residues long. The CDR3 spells CASSLGAGGPFEQYF. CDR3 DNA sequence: TGTGCCAGCAGCTTAGGCGCGGGAGGGCCGTTCGAGCAGTACTTC.

CDR3 protein: CASSRTGYQGQTHTGELFF. The CDR3 DNA follows: TGTGCCAGCAGCCGCACGGGTTACCAGGGACAGACTCACACCGGGGAGCTGTTTTTT. V gene TRBV6-7 combines with J gene TRBJ2-2; 7 nucleotides agree with TRBD1. TRBV6-7 is an open reading frame whose function is uncertain. The CDR3 runs to 19 residues. V lost 6 bases, J lost 3 bases, and 19 bases stayed unmatched.

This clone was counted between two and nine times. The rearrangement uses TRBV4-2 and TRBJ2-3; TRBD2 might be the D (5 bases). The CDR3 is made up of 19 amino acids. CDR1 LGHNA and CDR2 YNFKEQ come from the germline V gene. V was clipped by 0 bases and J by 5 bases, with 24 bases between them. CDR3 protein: CASSQDWRSSGGERDTQYF. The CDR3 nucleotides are TGTGCCAGCAGCCAAGATTGGAGAAGTTCAGGAGGCGAGAGAGATACGCAGTATTTT.

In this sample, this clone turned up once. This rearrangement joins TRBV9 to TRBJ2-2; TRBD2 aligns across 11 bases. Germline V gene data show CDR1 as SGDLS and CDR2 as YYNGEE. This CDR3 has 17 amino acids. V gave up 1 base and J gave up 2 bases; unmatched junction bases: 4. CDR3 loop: CASSVTSGGPNTGELFF. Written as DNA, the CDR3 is TGTGCCAGCAGCGTAACTAGCGGGGGACCTAACACCGGGGAGCTGTTTTTT. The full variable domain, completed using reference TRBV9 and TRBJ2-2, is DSGVTQTPKHLITATGQRVTLRCSPRSGDLSVYWYQQSLDQGLQFLIQYYNGEERAKGNILERFSAQQFPDLHSELNLSSLELGDSALYFCASSVTSGGPNTGELFFGEGSRLTVL.

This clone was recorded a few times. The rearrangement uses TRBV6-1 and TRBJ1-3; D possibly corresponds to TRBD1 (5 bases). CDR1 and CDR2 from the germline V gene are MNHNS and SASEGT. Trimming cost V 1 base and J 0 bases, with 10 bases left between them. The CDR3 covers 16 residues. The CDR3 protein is CASSEVGLPSGNTIYF. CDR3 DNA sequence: TGTGCCAGCAGTGAAGTGGGACTGCCCTCTGGAAACACCATATATTTT.

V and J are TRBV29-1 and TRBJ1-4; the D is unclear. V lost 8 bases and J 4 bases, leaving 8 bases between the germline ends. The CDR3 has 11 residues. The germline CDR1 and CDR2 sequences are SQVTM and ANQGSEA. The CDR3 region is CSYTVNEKLFF. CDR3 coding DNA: TGCAGCTATACAGTTAATGAAAAACTGTTTTTT.

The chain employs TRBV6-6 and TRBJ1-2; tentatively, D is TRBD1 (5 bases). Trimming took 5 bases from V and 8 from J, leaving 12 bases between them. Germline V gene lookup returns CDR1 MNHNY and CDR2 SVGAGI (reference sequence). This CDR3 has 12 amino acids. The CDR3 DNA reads TGTGCCAGCAGTACGGCAGGGAACGGCTACACCTTC. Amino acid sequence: CASSTAGNGYTF.